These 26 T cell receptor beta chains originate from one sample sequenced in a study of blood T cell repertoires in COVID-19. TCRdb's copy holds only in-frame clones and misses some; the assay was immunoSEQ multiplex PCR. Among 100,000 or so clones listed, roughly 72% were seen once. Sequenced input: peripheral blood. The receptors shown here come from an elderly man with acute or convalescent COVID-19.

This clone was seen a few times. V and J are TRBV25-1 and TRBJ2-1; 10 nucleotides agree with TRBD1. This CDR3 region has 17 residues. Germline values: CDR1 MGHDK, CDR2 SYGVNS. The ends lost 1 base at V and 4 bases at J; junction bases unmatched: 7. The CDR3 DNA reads TGTGCCAGCAGTGAATCTTGGGCGGGACAGGGGTACAATGAGCAGTTCTTC. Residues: CASSESWAGQGYNEQFF.

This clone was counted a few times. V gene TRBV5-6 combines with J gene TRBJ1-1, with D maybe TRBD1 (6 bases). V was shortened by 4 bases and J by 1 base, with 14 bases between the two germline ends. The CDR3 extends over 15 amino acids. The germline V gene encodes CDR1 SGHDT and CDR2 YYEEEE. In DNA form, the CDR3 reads TGTGCCAGCAGCCCCCTGACAGGAACGAACACTGAAGCTTTCTTT. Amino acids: CASSPLTGTNTEAFF.

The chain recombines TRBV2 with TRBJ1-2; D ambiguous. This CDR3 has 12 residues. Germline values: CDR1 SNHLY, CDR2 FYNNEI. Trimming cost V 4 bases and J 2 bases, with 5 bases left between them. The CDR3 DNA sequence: TGTGCCAGCAGTGCCGTCAACTATGGCTACACCTTC. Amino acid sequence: CASSAVNYGYTF.

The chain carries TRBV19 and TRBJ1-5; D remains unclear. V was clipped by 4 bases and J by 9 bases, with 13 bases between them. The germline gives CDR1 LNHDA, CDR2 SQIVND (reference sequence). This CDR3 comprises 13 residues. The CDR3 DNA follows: TGTGCCAGTAGTAGGGAGTTCCGGAGGCCCCAGCATTTT. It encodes CASSREFRRPQHF.

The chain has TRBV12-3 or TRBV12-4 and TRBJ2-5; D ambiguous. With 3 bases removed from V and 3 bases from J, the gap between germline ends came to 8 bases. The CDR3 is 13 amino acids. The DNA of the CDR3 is TGTGCCAGCAGTTTCCTAAGAGAAGAGACCCAGTACTTC. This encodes CASSFLREETQYF.

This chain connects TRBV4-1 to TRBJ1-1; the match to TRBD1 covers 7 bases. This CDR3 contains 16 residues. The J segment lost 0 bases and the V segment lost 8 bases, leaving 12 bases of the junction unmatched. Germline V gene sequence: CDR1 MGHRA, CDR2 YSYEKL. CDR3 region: CASDLGGAGMNTEAFF. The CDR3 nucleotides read TGCGCCAGCGACTTAGGGGGCGCGGGGATGAACACTGAAGCTTTCTTT.

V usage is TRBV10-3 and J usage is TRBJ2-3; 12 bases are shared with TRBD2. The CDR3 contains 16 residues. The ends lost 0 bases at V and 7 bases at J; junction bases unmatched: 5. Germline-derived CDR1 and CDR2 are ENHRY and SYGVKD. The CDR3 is CAISESASGRENTQYF. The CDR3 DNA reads TGTGCCATCAGTGAGTCTGCTAGCGGGAGGGAAAATACGCAGTATTTT.

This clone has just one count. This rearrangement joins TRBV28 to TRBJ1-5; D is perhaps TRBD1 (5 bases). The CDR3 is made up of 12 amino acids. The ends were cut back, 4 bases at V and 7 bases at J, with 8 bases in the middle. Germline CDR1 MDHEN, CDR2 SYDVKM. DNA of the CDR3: TGTGCCAGCAGTTCGGGACTGCAGCCCCAGCATTTT. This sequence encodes CASSSGLQPQHF.

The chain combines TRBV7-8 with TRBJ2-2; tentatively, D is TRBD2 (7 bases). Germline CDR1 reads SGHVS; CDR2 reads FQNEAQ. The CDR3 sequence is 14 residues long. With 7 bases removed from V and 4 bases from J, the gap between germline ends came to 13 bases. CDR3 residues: CASKRGGATGELFF. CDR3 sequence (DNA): TGTGCCAGCAAAAGGGGGGGGGCCACCGGGGAGCTGTTTTTT.

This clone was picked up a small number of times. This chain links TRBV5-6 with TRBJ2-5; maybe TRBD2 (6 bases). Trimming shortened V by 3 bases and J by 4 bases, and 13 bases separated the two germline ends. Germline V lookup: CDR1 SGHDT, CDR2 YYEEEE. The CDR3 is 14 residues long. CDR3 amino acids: CASSSTGTAETQYF. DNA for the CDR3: TGTGCCAGCAGCTCAACCGGGACTGCAGAGACCCAGTACTTC.

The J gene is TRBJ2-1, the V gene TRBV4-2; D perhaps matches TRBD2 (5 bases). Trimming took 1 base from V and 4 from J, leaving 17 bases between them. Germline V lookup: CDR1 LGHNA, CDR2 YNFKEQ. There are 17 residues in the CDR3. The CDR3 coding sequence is TGTGCCAGCAGCCAAGGGGCGGGCGGAACAAATTACAATGAGCAGTTCTTC. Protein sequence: CASSQGAGGTNYNEQFF.

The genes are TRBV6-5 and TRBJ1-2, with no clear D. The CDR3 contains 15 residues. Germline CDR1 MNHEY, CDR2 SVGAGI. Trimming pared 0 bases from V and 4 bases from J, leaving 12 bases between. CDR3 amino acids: CASSYSIAEPYGYTF. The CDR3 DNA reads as TGTGCCAGCAGTTACTCGATCGCAGAACCCTATGGCTACACCTTC.

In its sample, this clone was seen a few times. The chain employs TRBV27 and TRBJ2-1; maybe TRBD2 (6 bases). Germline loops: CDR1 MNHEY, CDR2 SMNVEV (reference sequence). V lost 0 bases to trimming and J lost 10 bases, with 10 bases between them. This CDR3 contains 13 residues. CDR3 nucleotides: TGTGCCAGCAGTTTATCGACTGCGGGAGAGCAGTTCTTC. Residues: CASSLSTAGEQFF.

DNA of the CDR3: TGCAGTGCTCCGGGAGTTTATGAGCAGTTCTTC. Its protein is CSAPGVYEQFF. This chain uses TRBV20-1 with TRBJ2-1, with a weak D call TRBD2 (6 bases). The CDR3 sequence is 11 residues long. Deletions cut 5 bases from V and 8 bases from J, with 10 bases between. Germline-derived CDR1 and CDR2 are DFQATT and SNEGSKA (reference sequence).

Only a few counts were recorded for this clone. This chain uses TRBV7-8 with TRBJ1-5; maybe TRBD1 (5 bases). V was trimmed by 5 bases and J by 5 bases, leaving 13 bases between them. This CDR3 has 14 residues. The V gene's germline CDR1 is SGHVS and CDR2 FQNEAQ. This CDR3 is CASSGGILYQPQHF. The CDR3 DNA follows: TGTGCCAGCAGCGGGGGGATACTCTATCAGCCCCAGCATTTT. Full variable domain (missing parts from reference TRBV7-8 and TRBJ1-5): GAGVSQSPRYKVAKRGQDVALRCDPISGHVSLFWYQQALGQGPEFLTYFQNEAQLDKSGLPSDRFFAERPEGSVSTLKIQRTQQEDSAVYLCASSGGILYQPQHFGDGTRLSIL.

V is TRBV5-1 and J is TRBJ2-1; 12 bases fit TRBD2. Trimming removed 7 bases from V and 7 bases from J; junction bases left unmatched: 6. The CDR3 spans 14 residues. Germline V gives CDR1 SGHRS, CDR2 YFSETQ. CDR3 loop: CASGLAGMNNEQFF. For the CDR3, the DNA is TGCGCCAGCGGACTAGCGGGAATGAATAATGAGCAGTTCTTC.

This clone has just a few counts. The CDR3 region has the DNA TGTGCCAGTGAAACCGGGACAGCGTCCTATAGCAATCAGCCCCAGCATTTT. Translating gives CASETGTASYSNQPQHF. The gene calls are TRBV19 and TRBJ1-5; 7 bases line up with TRBD1. The J segment lost 0 bases and the V segment lost 8 bases, leaving 13 bases of the junction unmatched. CDR1 and CDR2 from the germline V gene are LNHDA and SQIVND (reference sequence). This CDR3 has 17 amino acids.

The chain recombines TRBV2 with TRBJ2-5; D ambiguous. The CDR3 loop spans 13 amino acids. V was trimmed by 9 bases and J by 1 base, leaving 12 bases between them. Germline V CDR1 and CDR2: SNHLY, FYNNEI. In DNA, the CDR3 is TGTGCCAGGGCGACGCGGCTCCAAGAGACCCAGTACTTC. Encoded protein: CARATRLQETQYF.

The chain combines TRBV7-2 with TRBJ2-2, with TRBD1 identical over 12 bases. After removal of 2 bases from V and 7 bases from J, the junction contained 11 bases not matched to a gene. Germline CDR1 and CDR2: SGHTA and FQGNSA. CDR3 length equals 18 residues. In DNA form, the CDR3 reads TGTGCCAGCAGCTTATCGCCTCCGGGACAGGGGGCAAACGGGGAGCTGTTTTTT. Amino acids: CASSLSPPGQGANGELFF.

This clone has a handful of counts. CDR3 bases: TGTGCCAGCAGCCAAGCGTCAGGAAATTCACCCCTCCACTTT. Translation: CASSQASGNSPLHF. The V gene is TRBV3-1 (or the pseudogene TRBV3-2), the J gene TRBJ1-6, with D hard to call. Germline values: CDR1 LGHDT, CDR2 YNNKEL (reference sequence). This CDR3 is 14 amino acids long. With 1 base removed from V and 7 bases from J, the gap between germline ends came to 8 bases.

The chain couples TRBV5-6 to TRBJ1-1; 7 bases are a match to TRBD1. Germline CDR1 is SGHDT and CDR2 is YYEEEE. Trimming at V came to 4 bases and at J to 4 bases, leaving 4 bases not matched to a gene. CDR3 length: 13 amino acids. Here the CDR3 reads CASSQDRVTEAFF. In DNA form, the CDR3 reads TGTGCCAGCAGCCAAGACAGGGTCACTGAAGCTTTCTTT.

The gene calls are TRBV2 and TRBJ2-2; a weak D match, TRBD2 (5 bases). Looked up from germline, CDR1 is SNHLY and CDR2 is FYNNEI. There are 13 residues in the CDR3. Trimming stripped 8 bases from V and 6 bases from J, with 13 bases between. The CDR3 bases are TGTGCCAGCGGGGTCTCGAGGGCCGGGGAGCTGTTTTTT. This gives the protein CASGVSRAGELFF.

As DNA, the CDR3 is TGTGCCAGCAGCGCCGGGACCGCGGGGACTGAAGCTTTCTTT. Translating it yields CASSAGTAGTEAFF. The rearrangement joins TRBV7-2 to TRBJ1-1, with D possibly matching TRBD1 (5 bases). Trimming left V 5 bases short and J 5 bases short, with 15 bases between. The germline V gene encodes CDR1 SGHTA and CDR2 FQGNSA. The CDR3 has 14 residues.

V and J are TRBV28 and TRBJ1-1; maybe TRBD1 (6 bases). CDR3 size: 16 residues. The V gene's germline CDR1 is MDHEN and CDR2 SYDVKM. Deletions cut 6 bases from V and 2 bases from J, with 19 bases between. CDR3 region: CASSRGGFASNTEAFF. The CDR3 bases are TGTGCCAGCAGCCGGGGGGGCTTCGCCTCAAACACTGAAGCTTTCTTT.

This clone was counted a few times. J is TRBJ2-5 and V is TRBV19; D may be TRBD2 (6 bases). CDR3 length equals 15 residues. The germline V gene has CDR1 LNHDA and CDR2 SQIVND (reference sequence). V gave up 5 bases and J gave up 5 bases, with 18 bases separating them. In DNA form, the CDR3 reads TGTGCCAGTAGTTTAATAGCGGCCTTGAGCGAGACCCAGTACTTC. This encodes CASSLIAALSETQYF.

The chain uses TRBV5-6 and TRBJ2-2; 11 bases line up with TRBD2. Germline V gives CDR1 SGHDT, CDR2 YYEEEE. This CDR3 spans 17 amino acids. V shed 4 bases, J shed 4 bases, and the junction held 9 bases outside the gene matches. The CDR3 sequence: CASSPTSGSVGTGELFF. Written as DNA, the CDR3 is TGTGCCAGCAGCCCAACTAGCGGGAGCGTTGGCACCGGGGAGCTGTTTTTT.